This TCR beta chain was sequenced in a study of CD8 T cells in Susac syndrome. In contrast to the negatively isolated CD8+ and CD4+ T cells, TEMRA cells were FACS-enriched. RNA amounts of roughly 0.45 to 1 ug underwent reverse transcription with random hexamers. TCRdb re-derived calls from the immunoSEQ multiplex PCR reads in MiXCR, one entry per CDR3 protein. The data show 77,000 or so distinct CDR3 sequences, about 92% seen once. V was clipped by 5 bases and J by 2 bases; unmatched bases: 10. The CDR3 consists of 17 residues. Germline loops: CDR1 MDHEN, CDR2 SYDVKM. The sequencing sample was made of CD4+ T cells from PBMCs. This TCR was recovered from a human donor with Susac syndrome. This chain uses TRBV28 with TRBJ2-1; 9 nucleotides align to TRBD2. The CDR3: CASSLQMAGGPYNEQFF. CDR3 in DNA: TGTGCCAGCAGTCTCCAAATGGCGGGAGGGCCCTACAATGAGCAGTTCTTC.